The rows below give T cell receptor beta chains drawn from one sample of a study of blood T cells in healthy people across ages. TCRdb passed the 5' RACE reads through MiXCR, listing each CDR3 protein once. Here the sample spans around 780,000 distinct CDR3 sequences, 25% to 30% being singletons. This same sample was also part of a study on T cells of mothers and their children.

Sequencing was done on a sample of blood. These receptors all come from a boy aged 5 to 17 in good health. The CDR3 runs from the conserved cysteine through the conserved F or W. Each record gives: D gene, J gene, clone size, V gene, CDR3 protein, CDR3 DNA. The D gene is left open where the match is weak. Not all rows give a size; the values are once, few, many and, for expanded clones, a class.

>TRBD2|TRBJ2-1|few|TRBV20-1
CSVSSGGAGNEQFF
TGCAGTGTTTCTAGCGGGGGGGCCGGCAATGAGCAGTTCTTC
>-|TRBJ2-7|-|TRBV12-3/TRBV12-4
CASAPGFRNEQYF
TGTGCCAGCGCTCCAGGGTTCCGAAACGAGCAGTACTTC
>TRBD2|TRBJ2-5|few|TRBV27
CASRFHGGAETQYF
TGTGCCAGCAGATTCCACGGGGGGGCAGAGACCCAGTACTTC
>TRBD2|TRBJ2-3|few|TRBV29-1
CSVTLPSGGAEDTQYF
TGCAGCGTCACTCTGCCTAGCGGGGGGGCCGAAGATACGCAGTATTTT
>TRBD2|TRBJ2-7|-|TRBV6-2/TRBV6-3
CASSYPLAGEPSYEQYF
TGCGCCAGCAGTTACCCCCTAGCGGGGGAACCTTCCTACGAGCAGTACTTC
>-|TRBJ2-5|-|TRBV27
CASSLTAGIQETQYF
TGTGCCAGCAGTTTGACGGCAGGAATCCAAGAGACCCAGTACTTC
>-|TRBJ2-3|-|TRBV24-1
CATDPPAESTDTQYF
TGTGCCACCGACCCCCCAGCGGAGAGCACAGATACGCAGTATTTT
>-|TRBJ1-2|-|TRBV6-1
CASSERRQRGYGYTF
TGTGCCAGCAGTGAAAGGCGGCAGAGAGGTTATGGCTACACCTTC
>TRBD1|TRBJ1-6|few|TRBV12-5
CASGFRDRYNSPLHF
TGTGCTAGTGGTTTTAGGGACAGGTATAATTCACCCCTCCACTTT
>-|TRBJ1-5|few|TRBV12-3/TRBV12-4
CASSPTVRKPQHF
TGTGCCAGCAGCCCGACAGTCAGGAAGCCCCAGCATTTT
>TRBD1|TRBJ2-7|-|TRBV12-3/TRBV12-4
CASSSKDRGFYEQYF
TGTGCCAGCAGCTCGAAGGACAGGGGATTCTACGAGCAGTACTTC
>-|TRBJ2-7|few|TRBV10-3
CAISDGGYEQYF
TGTGCCATCAGCGACGGCGGCTACGAGCAGTACTTC
>-|TRBJ1-1|-|TRBV20-1
CSARRNPWGGVNTEAFF
TGCAGTGCAAGAAGGAACCCCTGGGGGGGGGTGAACACTGAAGCTTTCTTT